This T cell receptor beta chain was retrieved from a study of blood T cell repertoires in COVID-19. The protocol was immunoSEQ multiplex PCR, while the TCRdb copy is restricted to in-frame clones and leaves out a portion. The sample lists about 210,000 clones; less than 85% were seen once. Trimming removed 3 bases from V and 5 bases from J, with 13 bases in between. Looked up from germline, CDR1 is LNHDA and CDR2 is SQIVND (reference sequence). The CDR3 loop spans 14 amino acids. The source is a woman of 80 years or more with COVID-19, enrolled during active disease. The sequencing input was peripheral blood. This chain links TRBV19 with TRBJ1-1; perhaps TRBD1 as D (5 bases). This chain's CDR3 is CASSIGGLGTEAFF. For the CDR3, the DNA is TGTGCCAGTAGTATCGGGGGACTCGGGACTGAAGCTTTCTTT.